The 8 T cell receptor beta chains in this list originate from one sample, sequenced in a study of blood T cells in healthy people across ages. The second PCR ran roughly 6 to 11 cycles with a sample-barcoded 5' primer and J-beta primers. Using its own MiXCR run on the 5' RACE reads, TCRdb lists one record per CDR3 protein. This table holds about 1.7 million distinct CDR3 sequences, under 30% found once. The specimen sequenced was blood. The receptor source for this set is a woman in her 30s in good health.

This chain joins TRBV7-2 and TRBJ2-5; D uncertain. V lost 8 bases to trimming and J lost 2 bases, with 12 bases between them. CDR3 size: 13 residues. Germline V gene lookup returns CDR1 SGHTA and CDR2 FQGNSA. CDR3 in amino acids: CASGRPRQETQYF. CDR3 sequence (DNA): TGTGCCAGCGGCAGGCCCAGACAAGAGACCCAGTACTTC.

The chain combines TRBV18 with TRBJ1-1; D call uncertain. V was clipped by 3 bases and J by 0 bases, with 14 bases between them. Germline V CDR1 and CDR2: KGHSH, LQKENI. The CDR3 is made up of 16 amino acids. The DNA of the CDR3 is TGTGCCAGCTCACCGCAGCCGGTCGTTATGAACACTGAAGCTTTCTTT. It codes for CASSPQPVVMNTEAFF.

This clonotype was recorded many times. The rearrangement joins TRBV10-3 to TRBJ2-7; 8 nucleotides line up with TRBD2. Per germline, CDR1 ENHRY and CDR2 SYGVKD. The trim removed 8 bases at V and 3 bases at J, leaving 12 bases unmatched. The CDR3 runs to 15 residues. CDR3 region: CAIWEPGGRNYEQYF. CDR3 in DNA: TGTGCCATCTGGGAGCCGGGAGGGCGTAACTACGAGCAGTACTTC.

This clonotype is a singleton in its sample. Here the CDR3 DNA reads TGTGCCACCAGTGATGCGACGATAAACACCATATATTTT. Protein sequence: CATSDATINTIYF. The chain couples TRBV24-1 to TRBJ1-3; D not resolved. Germline V lookup: CDR1 KGHDR, CDR2 SFDVKD. V was cut by 3 bases and J by 6 bases, with 8 bases left in between. The CDR3 is made up of 13 amino acids.

The CDR3 region has the DNA TGCAGCGTTGAAGAGCGGGGGGAATTAAATGAGCAGTTCTTC. This codes for CSVEERGELNEQFF. The genes are TRBV29-1 and TRBJ2-1; 8 nucleotides agree with TRBD2. The CDR3 consists of 14 residues. J gave up 7 bases and V 0 bases, and 5 bases lay outside the gene matches. Germline assignment: CDR1 SQVTM and CDR2 ANQGSEA.

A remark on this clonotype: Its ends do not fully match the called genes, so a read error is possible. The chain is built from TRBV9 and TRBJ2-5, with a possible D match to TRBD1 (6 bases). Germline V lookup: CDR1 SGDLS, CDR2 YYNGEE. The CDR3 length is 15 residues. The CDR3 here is CASSQGIRFQEPQYF. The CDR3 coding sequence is TGTGCCAGCAGCCAGGGGATCCGGTTCCAAGAGCCCCAGTACTTC.

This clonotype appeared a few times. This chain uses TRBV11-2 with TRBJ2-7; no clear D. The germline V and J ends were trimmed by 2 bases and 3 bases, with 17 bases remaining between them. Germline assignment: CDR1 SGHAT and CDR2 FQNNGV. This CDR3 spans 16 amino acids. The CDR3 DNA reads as TGTGCCAGCAGCTTACTCTTCGGGCAATCCTGCTACGAGCAGTACTTC. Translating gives CASSLLFGQSCYEQYF.

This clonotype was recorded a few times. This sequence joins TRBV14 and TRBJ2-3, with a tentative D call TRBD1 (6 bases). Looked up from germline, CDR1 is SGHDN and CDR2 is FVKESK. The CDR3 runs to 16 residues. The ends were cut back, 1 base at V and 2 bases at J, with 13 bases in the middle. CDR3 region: CASSQALPGDTDTQYF. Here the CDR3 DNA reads TGTGCCAGCAGCCAAGCTCTGCCAGGGGACACAGATACGCAGTATTTT.